Sequencing of this TCR beta chain was carried out in a study of T cell clonality in common variable immunodeficiency. Study findings and constraints: Fewer TCRbeta clones were shared among CVID subjects than controls.

The protocol was immunoSEQ multiplex PCR, while the TCRdb copy is restricted to in-frame clones and leaves out a portion. The table lists about 37,000 clones, with no singletons. Germline CDR1 and CDR2: DFQATT and SNEGSKA (reference sequence). The CDR3 has 13 residues. Trimming took 4 bases from V and 5 from J, leaving 14 bases between them. In this sample, this clone turned up many times. Its antigen remains unidentified. The sequence runs out 3 residues before the end of the CDR3; the remainder is reconstructed from the germline J gene. Sequenced input: peripheral blood mononuclear cells. This clonotype was sampled from a person between 18 and 75 years old in good health. V and J are TRBV20-1 and TRBJ1-1, with D possibly being TRBD1 (5 bases). Incomplete CDR3 DNA: TGCAGTGCTATCCAGGGAGTAGGGACTGAA. Its translation is CSAIQGVGTE. The entire CDR3 is CSAIQGVGTEAFF.